This T cell receptor (beta chain) was captured in a study of cytomegalovirus exposure and HLA in healthy donors. Study-level results: With further analysis later on, most CMV-associated TCR beta chains appeared HLA-restricted. A classifier reportedly called cytomegalovirus status with high sensitivity and specificity. It was only CMV serostatus that was available as immune exposure information. A later analysis found common viral pathogens apparently linked to several of the most significant clusters.

This clone was found once. Its antigen remains unknown. PCR was performed using 60 Vbeta and 13 Jbeta primers. Sequencing used immunoSEQ multiplex PCR; TCRdb keeps in-frame clones, though not all of them. The sample lists 95,000 to 150,000 clones, about 81% occurring once. The CDR3 is 14 amino acids. Trimming stripped 3 bases from V and 11 bases from J, with 19 bases between. Germline V gene lookup returns CDR1 LNHDA and CDR2 SQIVND (reference sequence). The receptor was isolated from a woman aged 50 to 65 in good health and CMV-seropositive. The V call is TRBV19, the J call TRBJ2-5, with D perhaps matching TRBD1 (7 bases). The sequencing input was PBMCs. The CDR3 sequence is CASSMTGRTSEQYF. DNA for the CDR3: TGTGCCAGTAGTATGACAGGGAGGACGTCTGAGCAGTACTTC.